The next 23 T cell receptor beta chains were all read from a single sample in a study of siplizumab effects on memory and regulatory T cells. Using immunoSEQ multiplex PCR, the repertoire was profiled, and TCRdb retains in-frame clones only, with some absent. This sample has roughly 68,000 clones, with 90% to 98% found just once. The sequenced material came from naive CD8+ T cells sorted from blood. The source of these receptors is a human donor in good health.

The chain employs TRBV28 and TRBJ1-1, with 7 bases that match TRBD1. Germline V lookup: CDR1 MDHEN, CDR2 SYDVKM. The CDR3 runs 10 residues. The junction had 4 bases not matched to a gene; V was cut back by 10 bases and J by 8 bases. The CDR3 spells CATEDREAFF. Written as DNA, the CDR3 is TGTGCCACCGAGGACAGGGAAGCTTTCTTT.

CDR3 amino acids: CASSLGGTVGEKLFF. The CDR3 coding sequence is TGTGCCAGCAGCTTGGGAGGGACAGTCGGTGAAAAACTGTTTTTT. The V gene is TRBV5-6, the J gene TRBJ1-4; 7 nucleotides agree with TRBD1. With V trimmed by 0 bases and J by 7 bases, 6 bases remained unmatched. The CDR3 totals 15 residues. Per the germline V gene, CDR1 is SGHDT and CDR2 is YYEEEE.

The chain carries TRBV11-2 and TRBJ1-4; no firm D call. Trimming took off 2 bases at V and 8 bases at J, with 9 bases between the two ends. Germline V gene data show CDR1 as SGHAT and CDR2 as FQNNGV. This CDR3 is 13 amino acids long. The CDR3 is CASSLSTGEKLFF. CDR3 nucleotide sequence: TGTGCCAGCAGCTTAAGTACGGGGGAAAAACTGTTTTTT.

V and J are TRBV30 and TRBJ1-6, with D perhaps matching TRBD1 (5 bases). Per germline, CDR1 GTSNPN and CDR2 SVGIG (reference sequence). This CDR3 has 15 amino acids. The germline V and J ends were trimmed by 6 bases and 0 bases, with 12 bases remaining between them. CDR3 in DNA: TGTGCCTGCTGGGACGGAAGCTCCTATAATTCACCCCTCCACTTT. Translated, it gives CACWDGSSYNSPLHF. The full variable domain, rest sourced from reference TRBV30 and TRBJ1-6, is SQTIHQWPATLVQPVGSPLSLECTVEGTSNPNLYWYRQAAGRGLQLLFYSVGIGQISSEVPQNLSASRPQDRQFILSSKKLLLSDSGFYLCACWDGSSYNSPLHFGNGTRLTVT.

V is TRBV5-6 and J is TRBJ1-2, with D possibly matching TRBD1 (5 bases). The CDR3 contains 14 residues. V shed 2 bases and J shed 7 bases, with 15 bases lying between them. CDR1 and CDR2 (germline): SGHDT, YYEEEE. CDR3: CASSLDGGPSGYTF. The CDR3 DNA reads TGTGCCAGCAGCTTAGACGGGGGACCTAGTGGCTACACCTTC.

The V gene is TRBV11-2, the J gene TRBJ2-7; D not resolved. The CDR3 runs 15 residues. The V end was cut by 1 base, the J end by 0 bases, with 10 bases between. Per germline, CDR1 SGHAT and CDR2 FQNNGV. CDR3 sequence (DNA): TGTGCCAGCAGCTTAGGAGCCCCCAGCTCCTACGAGCAGTACTTC. It is translated as CASSLGAPSSYEQYF.

The J gene is TRBJ2-1, the V gene TRBV27; D gene ambiguous. V shed 8 bases and J shed 7 bases, with 15 bases lying between them. Germline V gives CDR1 MNHEY, CDR2 SMNVEV (reference sequence). This CDR3 is 13 amino acids long. Here the CDR3 DNA reads TGTGCCAGCGCACCAGCTCCCGGGAATGAGCAGTTCTTC. Translating it yields CASAPAPGNEQFF.

The V gene is TRBV7-3, the J gene TRBJ2-5; D not resolved. In germline, CDR1 is SGHTA, CDR2 FQGTGA. The CDR3 sequence is 13 residues long. The ends were cut back, 0 bases at V and 5 bases at J, with 7 bases in the middle. CDR3 protein: CASSLTLGETQYF. The DNA of the CDR3 is TGTGCCAGCAGCTTAACGTTAGGGGAGACCCAGTACTTC.

The chain is built from TRBV4-2 and TRBJ1-2; possible D gene TRBD1, 5 bases. This CDR3 comprises 17 residues. V was clipped by 0 bases and J by 3 bases, with 17 bases between them. CDR1 is LGHNA, CDR2 YNFKEQ, per germline. The DNA for the CDR3 is TGTGCCAGCAGCCAAGATCCGGGACTCCCACGGTACTATGGCTACACCTTC. It codes for CASSQDPGLPRYYGYTF.

The rearrangement joins TRBV4-1 to TRBJ2-3; D gene unclear. V was clipped by 1 base and J by 2 bases, with 4 bases between them. Per the germline V gene, CDR1 is MGHRA and CDR2 is YSYEKL. CDR3 length: 13 residues. Here the CDR3 reads CASSQGDTDTQYF. As DNA, the CDR3 is TGCGCCAGCAGCCAAGGGGACACAGATACGCAGTATTTT.

The genes are TRBV4-1 and TRBJ2-7, with 12 bases identical to TRBD2. Trimming took 0 bases from V and 9 from J; bases not matched to a gene: 9. Germline V gives CDR1 MGHRA, CDR2 YSYEKL. This CDR3 spans 16 amino acids. The CDR3 DNA reads as TGCGCCAGCAGCCAAGAAGCAGGACTAGCGGGGTCTGGGCAGTACTTC. Protein product: CASSQEAGLAGSGQYF.

The genes are TRBV7-9 and TRBJ2-2; no clear D. The CDR3 runs 14 residues. V shed 2 bases and J shed 1 base, with 5 bases lying between them. Per germline, CDR1 SEHNR and CDR2 FQNEAQ (reference sequence). The CDR3 sequence is CASSLLMNTGELFF. The CDR3 coding sequence is TGTGCCAGCAGCTTACTGATGAACACCGGGGAGCTGTTTTTT.

CDR3 residues: CASSMVSGNEQYF. CDR3 nucleotides: TGTGCCAGTAGTATGGTTTCTGGGAACGAGCAGTACTTC. The V call is TRBV19, the J call TRBJ2-7; D gene uncertain. Germline-derived CDR1 and CDR2 are LNHDA and SQIVND (reference sequence). V dropped 3 bases and J dropped 5 bases, with 11 bases sitting between them. The CDR3 consists of 13 residues.

The rearrangement uses TRBV30 and TRBJ2-2, with D unresolved. Trimming took 0 bases from V and 8 from J, leaving 4 bases between them. The CDR3 runs 11 residues. Germline values: CDR1 GTSNPN, CDR2 SVGIG (reference sequence). The CDR3 sequence: CAWSVGGELFF. The CDR3 DNA reads as TGTGCCTGGAGTGTGGGAGGGGAGCTGTTTTTT.

A remark on this clone: At the DNA level, this CDR3 is encoded by other sequences in the same sample as well. The chain employs TRBV11-2 and TRBJ2-7, with D perhaps TRBD1 or TRBD2 (5 bases each). The CDR3 has 15 residues. CDR1 is SGHAT, CDR2 FQNNGV, per germline. V dropped 1 base and J dropped 6 bases, with 16 bases sitting between them. The DNA of the CDR3 is TGTGCCAGCAGCTTAGGAGGCTCGGGAAGGGGCGAGCAGTACTTC. It encodes CASSLGGSGRGEQYF.

This clone was detected once. The V gene is TRBV6-5, the J gene TRBJ1-1, with D tentatively TRBD1 (6 bases). V lost 4 bases, J lost 1 base, and 7 bases lay in between. Looked up from germline, CDR1 is MNHEY and CDR2 is SVGAGI. The CDR3 runs 13 residues. DNA of the CDR3: TGTGCCAGCAGTTGGGACAAGAACACTGAAGCTTTCTTT. Its protein product is CASSWDKNTEAFF.

The chain employs TRBV18 and TRBJ1-4; maybe TRBD1 (5 bases). Germline V gives CDR1 KGHSH, CDR2 LQKENI. V lost 2 bases to trimming and J lost 2 bases, with 12 bases between them. This CDR3 spans 16 amino acids. The CDR3, as DNA: TGTGCCAGCTCACCAATGGGGGGATCGACTAATGAAAAACTGTTTTTT. Residues: CASSPMGGSTNEKLFF.

DNA of the CDR3: TGTGCCAGTAGTATTCCCGGTACTGAAGCTTTCTTT. Translated, it gives CASSIPGTEAFF. The chain carries TRBV19 and TRBJ1-1; D is uncertain. The CDR3 length is 12 residues. The V and J ends lost 3 bases and 5 bases respectively, with 7 bases between them. In germline, CDR1 is LNHDA, CDR2 SQIVND (reference sequence). Complete variable domain (other parts from reference TRBV19 and TRBJ1-1): DGGITQSPKYLFRKEGQNVTLSCEQNLNHDAMYWYRQDPGQGLRLIYYSQIVNDFQKGDIAEGYSVSREKKESFPLTVTSAQKNPTAFYLCASSIPGTEAFFGQGTRLTVV.

This clone occurred once. V is TRBV19 and J is TRBJ1-2; D gene uncertain. The germline gives CDR1 LNHDA, CDR2 SQIVND (reference sequence). V gave up 1 base and J gave up 8 bases, with 5 bases separating them. The length of the CDR3 is 11 residues. CDR3 sequence (DNA): TGTGCCAGTAGTATAGGGATGGGCTACACCTTC. Protein: CASSIGMGYTF.

The sample holds one count of this clone. The DNA for the CDR3 is TGCGCCAGCAGCCCCACCGGGACTACCACAGATACGCAGTATTTT. This gives the protein CASSPTGTTTDTQYF. The chain employs TRBV5-1 and TRBJ2-3; TRBD2 matches 7 bases. Germline-derived CDR1 and CDR2 are SGHRS and YFSETQ. This CDR3 spans 15 amino acids. The V gene end was trimmed by 4 bases and the J gene end by 2 bases; junction bases not matched to a gene: 7.

The chain links TRBV27 to TRBJ2-7, with 8 bases fitting TRBD1. Germline CDR1 is MNHEY and CDR2 is SMNVEV (reference sequence). CDR3 length equals 16 residues. The ends lost 5 bases at V and 3 bases at J; junction bases unmatched: 12. The CDR3 loop reads CASSPIGQGTLYEQYF. The CDR3 bases are TGTGCCAGCAGTCCAATCGGACAGGGTACCCTCTACGAGCAGTACTTC.

V is TRBV6-1 and J is TRBJ1-4; no definite D call. CDR1 and CDR2 (germline): MNHNS, SASEGT. V lost 2 bases and J 5 bases, leaving 12 bases between the germline ends. CDR3 length: 15 amino acids. The DNA of the CDR3 is TGTGCCAGCAGTGAATGGGCAGCCTCAAATGAAAAACTGTTTTTT. Its translation is CASSEWAASNEKLFF.

The gene calls are TRBV9 and TRBJ2-2, with D unresolved. Germline V lookup: CDR1 SGDLS, CDR2 YYNGEE. CDR3 length: 12 amino acids. The V end lost 3 bases, the J end lost 8 bases, and 8 bases lay between the germline ends. CDR3 sequence (DNA): TGTGCCAGCAGCGCCGCCGGGGGGGAGCTGTTTTTT. Translation gives CASSAAGGELFF.